This T cell receptor beta chain was sequenced in a study of T cell changes during pregnancy in multiple sclerosis. Clones were read by immunoSEQ multiplex PCR, and TCRdb kept only the in-frame ones, dropping some. Altogether fewer than 150,000 clones are present, about 96% being singletons, with the ten largest covering around 0.46%. This CDR3 spans 15 amino acids. Germline V lookup: CDR1 SGHRS, CDR2 YFSETQ. Trimming pared 1 base from V and 5 bases from J, leaving 15 bases between. V gene TRBV5-1 combines with J gene TRBJ2-5, with D tentatively TRBD1 (5 bases). This TCR came from a female donor with multiple sclerosis, enrolled in a pregnancy study. Sequenced material: peripheral blood, taken after pregnancy. DNA of the CDR3: TGCGCCAGCAGCTTGAAAGTCCCCCCAGGGGAGACCCAGTACTTC. Its translation: CASSLKVPPGETQYF.